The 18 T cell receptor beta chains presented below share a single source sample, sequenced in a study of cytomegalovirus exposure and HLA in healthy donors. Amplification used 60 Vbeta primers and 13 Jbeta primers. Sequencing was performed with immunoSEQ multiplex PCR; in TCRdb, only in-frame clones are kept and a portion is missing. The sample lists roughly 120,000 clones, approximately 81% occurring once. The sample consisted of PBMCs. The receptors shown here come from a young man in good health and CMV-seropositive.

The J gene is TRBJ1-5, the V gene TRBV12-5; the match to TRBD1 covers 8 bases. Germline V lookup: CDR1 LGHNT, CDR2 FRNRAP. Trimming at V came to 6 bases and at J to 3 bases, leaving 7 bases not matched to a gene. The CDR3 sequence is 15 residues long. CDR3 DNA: TGTGCTAGTGGACCTGGGACAGGACTCAATCAGCCCCAGCATTTT. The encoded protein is CASGPGTGLNQPQHF.

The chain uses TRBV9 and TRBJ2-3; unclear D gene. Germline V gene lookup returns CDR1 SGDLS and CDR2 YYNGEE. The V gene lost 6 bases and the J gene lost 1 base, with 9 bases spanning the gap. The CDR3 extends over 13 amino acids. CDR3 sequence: CASNREGTDTQYF. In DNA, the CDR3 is TGTGCCAGCAATCGTGAGGGCACAGATACGCAGTATTTT. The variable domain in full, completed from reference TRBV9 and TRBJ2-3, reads DSGVTQTPKHLITATGQRVTLRCSPRSGDLSVYWYQQSLDQGLQFLIQYYNGEERAKGNILERFSAQQFPDLHSELNLSSLELGDSALYFCASNREGTDTQYFGPGTRLTVL.

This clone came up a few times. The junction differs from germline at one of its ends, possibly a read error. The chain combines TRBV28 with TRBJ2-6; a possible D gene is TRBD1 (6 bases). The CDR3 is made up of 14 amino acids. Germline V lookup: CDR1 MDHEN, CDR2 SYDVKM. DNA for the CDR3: TGTGCCAGCACGGGACACTCTGGGGCCAACGGCCTGACTTTC. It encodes CASTGHSGANGLTF.

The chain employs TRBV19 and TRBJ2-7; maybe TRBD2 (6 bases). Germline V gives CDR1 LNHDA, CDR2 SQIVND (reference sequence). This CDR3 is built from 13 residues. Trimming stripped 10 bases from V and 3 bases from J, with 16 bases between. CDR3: CATRGPRGYEQYF. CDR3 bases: TGTGCCACCCGAGGCCCGCGGGGCTACGAGCAGTACTTC.

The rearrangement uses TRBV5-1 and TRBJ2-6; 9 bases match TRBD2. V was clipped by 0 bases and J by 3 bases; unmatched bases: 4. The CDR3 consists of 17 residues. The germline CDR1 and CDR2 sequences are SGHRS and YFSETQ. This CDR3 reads CASSLEVSGSGANVLTF. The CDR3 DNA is TGCGCCAGCAGCTTGGAGGTTAGCGGGAGTGGGGCCAACGTCCTGACTTTC.

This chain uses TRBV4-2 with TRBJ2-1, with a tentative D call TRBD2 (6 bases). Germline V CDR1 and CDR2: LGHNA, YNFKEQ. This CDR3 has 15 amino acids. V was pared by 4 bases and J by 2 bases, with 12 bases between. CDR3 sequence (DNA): TGTGCCAGCAGCCTGGGTAGCGGCACCTACAATGAGCAGTTCTTC. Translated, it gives CASSLGSGTYNEQFF.

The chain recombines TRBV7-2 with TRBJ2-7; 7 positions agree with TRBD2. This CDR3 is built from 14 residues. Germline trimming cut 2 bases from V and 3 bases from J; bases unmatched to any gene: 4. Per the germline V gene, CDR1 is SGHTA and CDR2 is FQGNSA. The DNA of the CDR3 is TGTGCCAGCAGCTTATGGGCTAGCGGCTACGAGCAGTACTTC. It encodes CASSLWASGYEQYF.

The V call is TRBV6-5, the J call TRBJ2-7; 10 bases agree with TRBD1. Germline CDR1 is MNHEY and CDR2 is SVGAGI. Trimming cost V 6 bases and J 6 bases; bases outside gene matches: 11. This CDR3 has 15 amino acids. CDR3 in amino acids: CASRRPGTGALEQYF. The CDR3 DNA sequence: TGTGCCAGCAGACGCCCCGGGACAGGGGCTCTCGAGCAGTACTTC.

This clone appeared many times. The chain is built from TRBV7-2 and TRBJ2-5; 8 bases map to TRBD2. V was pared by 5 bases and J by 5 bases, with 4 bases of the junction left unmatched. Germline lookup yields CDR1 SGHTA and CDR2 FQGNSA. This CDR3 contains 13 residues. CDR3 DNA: TGTGCCAGCAGCCCAGCGGGGGAGGAGACCCAGTACTTC. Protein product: CASSPAGEETQYF.

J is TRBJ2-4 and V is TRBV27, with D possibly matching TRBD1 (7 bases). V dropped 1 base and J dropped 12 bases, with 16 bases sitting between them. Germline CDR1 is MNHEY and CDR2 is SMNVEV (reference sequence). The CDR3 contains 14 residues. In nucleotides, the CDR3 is TGTGCCAGCAGTTTATGGGGGGCGCGGGACAGTCAGTACTTC. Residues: CASSLWGARDSQYF.

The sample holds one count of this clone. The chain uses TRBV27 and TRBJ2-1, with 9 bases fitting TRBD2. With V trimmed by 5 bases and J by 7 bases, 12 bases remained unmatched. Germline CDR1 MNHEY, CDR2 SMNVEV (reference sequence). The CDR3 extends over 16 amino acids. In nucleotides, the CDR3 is TGTGCCAGCAGTCCCCTTAGGGCGGGGGGGGGAAATGAGCAGTTCTTC. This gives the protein CASSPLRAGGGNEQFF.

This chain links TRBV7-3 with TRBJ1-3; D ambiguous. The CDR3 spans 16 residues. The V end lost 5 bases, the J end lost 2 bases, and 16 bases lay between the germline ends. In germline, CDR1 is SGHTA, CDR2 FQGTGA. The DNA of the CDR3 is TGTGCCAGCAGCCGTTGTTTCTCGCGGGCTGGAAACACCATATATTTT. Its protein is CASSRCFSRAGNTIYF.

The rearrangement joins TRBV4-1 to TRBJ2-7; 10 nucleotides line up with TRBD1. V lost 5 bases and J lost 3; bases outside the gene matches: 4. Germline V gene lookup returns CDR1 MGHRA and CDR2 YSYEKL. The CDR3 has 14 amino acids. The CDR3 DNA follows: TGCGCCAGCAGCAAGGGGGACAGGGGCTACGAGCAGTACTTC. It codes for CASSKGDRGYEQYF.

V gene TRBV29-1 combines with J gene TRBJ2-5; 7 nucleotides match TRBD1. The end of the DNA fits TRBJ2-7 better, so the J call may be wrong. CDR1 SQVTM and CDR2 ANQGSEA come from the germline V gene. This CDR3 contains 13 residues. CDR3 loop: CSVEGTGTYEQYF. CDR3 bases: TGCAGCGTTGAAGGGACAGGAACCTACGAGCAGTACTTC.

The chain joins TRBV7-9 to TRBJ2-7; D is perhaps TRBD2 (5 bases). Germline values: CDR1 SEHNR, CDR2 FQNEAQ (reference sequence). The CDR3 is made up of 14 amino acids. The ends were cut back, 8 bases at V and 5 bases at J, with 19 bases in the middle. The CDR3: CASGILGAGDEQYF. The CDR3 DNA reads TGTGCCAGCGGGATCCTGGGTGCGGGTGACGAGCAGTACTTC. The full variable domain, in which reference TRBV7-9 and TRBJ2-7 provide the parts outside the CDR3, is DTGVSQNPRHKITKRGQNVTFRCDPISEHNRLYWYRQTLGQGPEFLTYFQNEAQLEKSRLLSDRFSAERPKGSFSTLEIQRTEQGDSAMYLCASGILGAGDEQYFGPGTRLTVT.

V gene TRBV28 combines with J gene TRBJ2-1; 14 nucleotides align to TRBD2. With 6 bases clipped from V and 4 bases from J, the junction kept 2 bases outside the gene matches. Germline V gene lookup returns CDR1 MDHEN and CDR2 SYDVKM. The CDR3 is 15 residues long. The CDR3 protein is CASSRLAGGYNEQFF. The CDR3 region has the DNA TGTGCCAGCAGCCGACTAGCGGGAGGGTACAATGAGCAGTTCTTC.

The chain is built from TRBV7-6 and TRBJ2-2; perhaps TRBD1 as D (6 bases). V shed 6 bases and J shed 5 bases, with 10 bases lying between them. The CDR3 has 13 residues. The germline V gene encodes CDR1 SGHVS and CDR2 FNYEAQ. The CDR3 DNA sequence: TGTGCCAGCAGATATCAGGGGACCGGGGAGCTGTTTTTT. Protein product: CASRYQGTGELFF.

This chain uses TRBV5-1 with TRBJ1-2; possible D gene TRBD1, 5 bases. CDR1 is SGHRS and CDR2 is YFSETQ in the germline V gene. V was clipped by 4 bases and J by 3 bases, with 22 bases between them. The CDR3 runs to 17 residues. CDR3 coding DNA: TGCGCCAGCAGCCTGGGGATTACTCAGGGTTACGACTATGGCTACACCTTC. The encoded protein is CASSLGITQGYDYGYTF.